These 24 T cell receptor beta chains came from one sample sequenced in a study of T cells in Graves' hyperthyroidism and ophthalmopathy. TCR beta CDR3 regions were amplified from RNA transcripts. When the TCR CDR3 underwent first-round RT-PCR, the HTBI primer set was used. MiXCR, run by TCRdb on the multiplex PCR reads, gives a single entry per CDR3 protein. The sample lists over 200,000 distinct CDR3 sequences; roughly 18% were seen once. Sequenced sample: blood. The receptors were gathered from a man aged 50 to 59 with Graves' hyperthyroidism.

The V gene is TRBV7-2, the J gene TRBJ1-1; D is perhaps TRBD1 (5 bases). Germline CDR1 is SGHTA and CDR2 is FQGNSA. Trimming removed 5 bases from V and 1 base from J, with 11 bases in between. CDR3 length: 14 amino acids. CDR3 DNA: TGTGCCAGCAGCCCGGGACCTTCGAACACTGAAGCTTTCTTT. Translation: CASSPGPSNTEAFF.

This clonotype was recorded at least ten times. The chain is built from TRBV5-1 and TRBJ2-3; 9 nucleotides line up with TRBD2. Per germline, CDR1 SGHRS and CDR2 YFSETQ. The CDR3 has 16 amino acids. Unmatched junction bases numbered 10, after V lost 7 bases and J lost 1 base. CDR3 sequence reads: CASRPHSGSGTDTQYF. The CDR3 DNA reads TGCGCCAGCCGCCCACATAGCGGGAGTGGCACAGATACGCAGTATTTT.

This clonotype has more than one count but fewer than ten. The chain employs TRBV29-1 and TRBJ2-1; 10 positions match TRBD2. With 4 bases clipped from V and 0 bases from J, the junction kept 15 bases outside the gene matches. The CDR3 runs 19 residues. Germline V lookup: CDR1 SQVTM, CDR2 ANQGSEA. CDR3: CSVASGGVQREGSYNEQFF. The CDR3 nucleotides read TGCAGCGTTGCCTCCGGTGGGGTCCAGCGGGAGGGCTCCTACAATGAGCAGTTCTTC.

Many counts were recorded for this clonotype. J is TRBJ2-1 and V is TRBV6-2 or TRBV6-3; D perhaps matches TRBD2 (6 bases). CDR3 length equals 14 residues. Germline CDR1 is MNHEY and CDR2 is SVGEGT. Trimming stripped 5 bases from V and 4 bases from J, with 12 bases between. The CDR3 loop reads CASSKLAGYNEQFF. The DNA for the CDR3 is TGTGCCAGCAGTAAACTAGCCGGGTACAATGAGCAGTTCTTC.

In this sample, this clonotype turned up a few times. V gene TRBV6-4 combines with J gene TRBJ2-2; 7 bases match TRBD2. Germline V lookup: CDR1 MRHNA, CDR2 SNTAGT. V trimming: 3 bases; J trimming: 3 bases; junction bases outside the gene matches: 7. The CDR3 runs to 16 residues. CDR3 residues: CASSEAAGVDTGELFF. In nucleotides, the CDR3 is TGTGCCAGCAGTGAAGCGGCGGGAGTCGACACCGGGGAGCTGTTTTTT.

This clonotype was recorded at least ten times. This chain uses TRBV30 with TRBJ2-3; TRBD2 agrees at 9 bases. This CDR3 spans 16 amino acids. V lost 1 base to trimming and J lost 5 bases; unmatched junction nucleotides: 10. CDR1 is GTSNPN and CDR2 is SVGIG in the germline V gene (reference sequence). The CDR3 sequence: CAWSDLRLAGKDTQYF. The CDR3 bases are TGTGCCTGGAGTGACCTGAGGCTAGCGGGGAAAGATACGCAGTATTTT.

This clonotype was observed at least ten times. J is TRBJ2-4 and V is TRBV11-2, with a tentative D call TRBD1 (6 bases). Germline V gene lookup returns CDR1 SGHAT and CDR2 FQNNGV. This CDR3 region has 14 residues. V gave up 2 bases and J gave up 1 base, with 6 bases separating them. CDR3 DNA sequence: TGTGCCAGCAGCTTACAGGGGGCCAAAAACATTCAGTACTTC. As protein: CASSLQGAKNIQYF.

This clonotype appeared many times. V usage is TRBV20-1 and J usage is TRBJ1-2; D gene ambiguous. V was cut by 1 base and J by 5 bases, with 17 bases left in between. The CDR3 contains 15 residues. Per the germline V gene, CDR1 is DFQATT and CDR2 is SNEGSKA (reference sequence). The CDR3 DNA is TGCAGTGCTAGAGTAGGCGACGGAAGATTATATGGCTACACCTTC. It encodes CSARVGDGRLYGYTF.

This clonotype came up many times. This chain uses TRBV7-9 with TRBJ2-7; 7 bases fit TRBD1. The CDR3 consists of 13 residues. V trimming: 5 bases; J trimming: 7 bases; junction bases outside the gene matches: 8. Germline assignment: CDR1 SEHNR and CDR2 FQNEAQ (reference sequence). CDR3: CASSHDRAGEQYF. The CDR3 DNA sequence: TGTGCCAGCAGCCACGACAGGGCTGGGGAGCAGTACTTC.

This clonotype was observed many times. The rearrangement joins TRBV12-3 or TRBV12-4 to TRBJ2-1; 9 bases are a match to TRBD2. The CDR3 totals 14 residues. Trimming at V came to 3 bases and at J to 7 bases, leaving 4 bases not matched to a gene. In nucleotides, the CDR3 is TGTGCCAGCAGTTTGGGACTAGCATCGAATGAGCAGTTCTTC. Its protein is CASSLGLASNEQFF.

This clonotype came up many times. The gene calls are TRBV7-9 and TRBJ2-1, with TRBD2 as a possible D gene (5 bases). CDR3 size: 13 residues. Trimming removed 11 bases at V and 0 bases at J, with 11 bases between. Looked up from germline, CDR1 is SEHNR and CDR2 is FQNEAQ (reference sequence). CDR3 protein: CAGRLSSYNEQFF. CDR3 in DNA: TGTGCCGGCCGACTAAGCTCCTACAATGAGCAGTTCTTC.

This clonotype showed up many times. The DNA for the CDR3 is TGTGCCAGCAGTGATGTGGACTACACAGATACGCAGTATTTT. This encodes CASSDVDYTDTQYF. This chain uses TRBV6-1 with TRBJ2-3; TRBD2 is a possible D gene (6 bases). Between the trimmed V and J ends, which lost 3 bases and 2 bases, there was a span of 9 bases. CDR3 length: 14 amino acids. CDR1 and CDR2 (germline): MNHNS, SASEGT.

The table lists this clonotype with many counts. The chain carries TRBV3-1 and TRBJ1-2; 12 nucleotides line up with TRBD1. The CDR3 has 15 residues. The V and J ends lost 3 bases and 5 bases, in that order; junction bases with no gene match: 4. CDR1 and CDR2 (germline): LGHDT, YNNKEL (reference sequence). DNA of the CDR3: TGTGCCAGCAGCCAGGGGACAGGGGGCATTTATGGCTACACCTTC. Translating it yields CASSQGTGGIYGYTF.

The sample holds many counts of this clonotype. The chain links TRBV6-2 or TRBV6-3 to TRBJ2-1; 7 positions agree with TRBD2. V gave up 6 bases and J gave up 3 bases; unmatched junction bases: 5. The CDR3 runs 14 residues. Germline-derived CDR1 and CDR2 are MNHEY and SVGEGT. CDR3 in amino acids: CASRGRVFYNEQFF. DNA of the CDR3: TGTGCCAGCAGGGGGAGGGTTTTCTACAATGAGCAGTTCTTC.

This clonotype was seen a handful of times. The CDR3: CASSYSIFTGKDTGELFF. Here the CDR3 DNA reads TGTGCCAGCAGTTACTCGATTTTTACAGGGAAGGACACCGGGGAGCTGTTTTTT. J is TRBJ2-2 and V is TRBV6-5; the D gene is possibly TRBD1 (6 bases). The germline gives CDR1 MNHEY, CDR2 SVGAGI. The CDR3 consists of 18 residues. V was clipped by 0 bases and J by 3 bases, with 17 bases between them.

This clonotype was detected only once. This may stem from a read error, because a much larger clone lies one nucleotide away. CDR3: CASSASRRNYEQYF. The CDR3 coding sequence is TGTGCCAGCAGTGCTAGCAGGAGGAACTACGAGCAGTACTTC. The chain is built from TRBV2 and TRBJ2-7, with a possible D match to TRBD2 (5 bases). Germline CDR1 reads SNHLY; CDR2 reads FYNNEI. The CDR3 sequence is 14 residues long. Between the trimmed V and J ends, which lost 4 bases and 3 bases, there was a span of 13 bases.

Only a few counts were recorded for this clonotype. The V gene is TRBV6-1, the J gene TRBJ2-3; D uncertain. The CDR3 loop spans 15 amino acids. Trimming shortened V by 6 bases and J by 2 bases, and 15 bases separated the two germline ends. Germline assignment: CDR1 MNHNS and CDR2 SASEGT. The CDR3 loop is CASRPTNSPTDTQYF. DNA for the CDR3: TGTGCCAGCAGACCCACAAACAGCCCCACAGATACGCAGTATTTT.

J is TRBJ2-1 and V is TRBV7-2; D remains unclear. Per germline, CDR1 SGHTA and CDR2 FQGNSA. Trimming took 1 base from V and 6 from J, leaving 13 bases between them. This CDR3 region has 15 residues. The CDR3 is CASSLDSQPGNEQFF. In nucleotides, the CDR3 is TGTGCCAGCAGCTTAGACAGCCAACCCGGCAATGAGCAGTTCTTC.

This rearrangement joins TRBV5-1 to TRBJ1-6, with D perhaps TRBD1 (6 bases). The germline V and J ends were trimmed by 2 bases and 9 bases, with 12 bases remaining between them. This CDR3 contains 14 residues. Germline CDR1 SGHRS, CDR2 YFSETQ. Here the CDR3 DNA reads TGCGCCAGCAGCTTTCAGGGGCCCTTTTCACCCCTCCACTTT. Translating it yields CASSFQGPFSPLHF. The whole variable domain, filled in from reference TRBV5-1 and TRBJ1-6, reads KAGVTQTPRYLIKTRGQQVTLSCSPISGHRSVSWYQQTPGQGLQFLFEYFSETQRNKGNFPGRFSGRQFSNSRSEMNVSTLELGDSALYLCASSFQGPFSPLHFGNGTRLTVT.

This clonotype has at least ten counts. The V call is TRBV5-1, the J call TRBJ2-1; 9 nucleotides match TRBD2. This CDR3 comprises 14 residues. The germline V gene has CDR1 SGHRS and CDR2 YFSETQ. The V segment lost 5 bases and the J segment 3 bases; nucleotides outside the gene matches: 3. For the CDR3, the DNA is TGCGCCAGCAGTCCTAGCGGGGACTACAATGAGCAGTTCTTC. Its translation: CASSPSGDYNEQFF.

The chain couples TRBV6-1 to TRBJ2-3, with D maybe TRBD2 (6 bases). The CDR3 totals 15 residues. With 5 bases removed from V and 5 bases from J, the gap between germline ends came to 17 bases. CDR1 and CDR2 (germline): MNHNS, SASEGT. The CDR3 is CASSLPGLGLDTQYF. CDR3 DNA sequence: TGTGCCAGCAGTTTACCGGGACTCGGGTTAGATACGCAGTATTTT.

This clonotype was detected a few times. Possible read error: a much larger clone is one base away. The V call is TRBV11-2, the J call TRBJ2-7; 8 positions agree with TRBD2. CDR3 size: 15 residues. The germline V gene has CDR1 SGHAT and CDR2 FQNNGV. CDR3 sequence: CASAGGGRGLYEQHF. Written as DNA, the CDR3 is TGTGCCAGCGCCGGGGGGGGCAGGGGTTTGTACGAGCAGCACTTC.

This clonotype was seen only a few times. V gene TRBV4-3 combines with J gene TRBJ1-5; no clear D. The V gene lost 2 bases and the J gene lost 3 bases, with 5 bases spanning the gap. This CDR3 has 13 amino acids. Germline V gene data show CDR1 as LGHNA and CDR2 as YSLEER. This chain's CDR3 is CASSQSFNQPQHF. The CDR3 bases are TGCGCCAGCAGCCAATCATTCAATCAGCCCCAGCATTTT.

J is TRBJ1-5 and V is TRBV12-5; no clear D gene. CDR3 size: 14 residues. Trimming cost V 5 bases and J 4 bases, with 12 bases left between them. CDR1 is LGHNT and CDR2 is FRNRAP in the germline V gene. The CDR3 loop is CASGDLGNNQPQHF. Written as DNA, the CDR3 is TGTGCTAGTGGTGATTTGGGGAATAATCAGCCCCAGCATTTT.